Listed here are 10 T cell receptor beta chains from one sample, sequenced in a study of cytomegalovirus exposure and HLA in healthy donors. Researchers ran the PCR with 60 Vbeta and 13 Jbeta primers. The table came from immunoSEQ multiplex PCR; TCRdb's copy has only in-frame clones and leaves some out. The data show 100,000 to 150,000 clones, around 84% seen once. Specimen: PBMCs. All receptors come from a man aged 18 to 29 in good health and CMV-seronegative.

J is TRBJ1-5 and V is TRBV2; D gene unclear. Germline CDR1 SNHLY, CDR2 FYNNEI. The CDR3 extends over 15 amino acids. The V and J ends lost 2 bases and 3 bases respectively, with 11 bases between them. CDR3 protein: CASSEQIEANQPQHF. The CDR3 coding sequence is TGTGCCAGCAGTGAACAAATCGAAGCCAATCAGCCCCAGCATTTT.

The CDR3 DNA follows: TGTGCCAGCAGCTTGTACAGGGCCCGGAACACTGAAGCTTTCTTT. Translated, it gives CASSLYRARNTEAFF. The rearrangement links TRBV7-3 to TRBJ1-1; D possibly corresponds to TRBD1 (6 bases). CDR1 and CDR2 from the germline V gene are SGHTA and FQGTGA. Deletions cut 3 bases from V and 1 base from J, with 12 bases between. The CDR3 is 15 residues long.

The chain is built from TRBV6-1 and TRBJ1-5; unclear D gene. The CDR3 runs to 15 residues. Germline V lookup: CDR1 MNHNS, CDR2 SASEGT. V lost 6 bases and J lost 0, with 12 bases in between. The chain's CDR3 is CASSPSSYSNQPQHF. The CDR3 DNA follows: TGTGCCAGCAGCCCCTCTTCCTATAGCAATCAGCCCCAGCATTTT.

CDR3 nucleotide sequence: TGTGCCACCAGCAGAGATCTCAGGGGCCCGAGCTCCTACGAGCAGTACTTC. It translates to CATSRDLRGPSSYEQYF. The chain employs TRBV15 and TRBJ2-7; D may be TRBD1 (6 bases). Germline V gene lookup returns CDR1 LNHNV and CDR2 YYDKDF (reference sequence). V was clipped by 0 bases and J by 0 bases, with 15 bases between them. CDR3 length: 17 amino acids.

This clone is a singleton in its sample. This chain joins TRBV9 and TRBJ2-3; the D gene is possibly TRBD1 (5 bases). Trimming pared 1 base from V and 7 bases from J, leaving 13 bases between. CDR1 and CDR2 from the germline V gene are SGDLS and YYNGEE. The CDR3 is made up of 14 amino acids. CDR3 protein: CASSVKGVTNTQYF. Written as DNA, the CDR3 is TGTGCCAGCAGCGTAAAAGGGGTAACAAATACGCAGTATTTT.

The chain employs TRBV11-2 and TRBJ1-2, with D maybe TRBD1 (5 bases). Germline lookup yields CDR1 SGHAT and CDR2 FQNNGV. The CDR3 loop spans 16 amino acids. The V end was cut by 3 bases, the J end by 6 bases, with 20 bases between. This CDR3 reads CASSFALGGAGNGYTF. CDR3 nucleotides: TGTGCCAGCAGCTTCGCCTTGGGAGGGGCTGGGAATGGCTACACCTTC.

The rearrangement links TRBV5-4 to TRBJ2-7, with TRBD2 matching 11 bases. V gave up 1 base and J gave up 7 bases; unmatched junction bases: 7. The CDR3 runs to 15 residues. Germline-derived CDR1 and CDR2 are SGHNT and YYREEE (reference sequence). In DNA, the CDR3 is TGTGCCAGCAGCTTGACTAGCGGGGGCACAGGGGAGCAGTACTTC. This sequence encodes CASSLTSGGTGEQYF.

This clone was detected only a few times. The gene calls are TRBV5-4 and TRBJ1-1, with 10 bases identical to TRBD1. The CDR3 spans 15 residues. Germline V gives CDR1 SGHNT, CDR2 YYREEE (reference sequence). With 1 base clipped from V and 4 bases from J, the junction kept 4 bases outside the gene matches. The CDR3 region has the DNA TGTGCCAGCAGCTTGCAGGGACAGGGGACCACTGAAGCTTTCTTT. Translating it yields CASSLQGQGTTEAFF.

CDR3 residues: CASSHRTSGVLKETQYF. The CDR3 region has the DNA TGTGCCAGCAGCCACCGGACTAGCGGGGTCTTAAAAGAGACCCAGTACTTC. J is TRBJ2-5 and V is TRBV7-9, with 12 bases aligning to TRBD2. V was pared by 5 bases and J by 3 bases, with 10 bases of the junction left unmatched. CDR3 length: 17 amino acids. Germline V gives CDR1 SEHNR, CDR2 FQNEAQ (reference sequence).

The rearrangement joins TRBV9 to TRBJ2-5; D might be TRBD2 (7 bases). Germline-derived CDR1 and CDR2 are SGDLS and YYNGEE. The ends were cut back, 3 bases at V and 5 bases at J, with 20 bases in the middle. There are 16 residues in the CDR3. This CDR3 is CASSEGGQGVWETQYF. The CDR3 coding sequence is TGTGCCAGCAGCGAGGGGGGGCAGGGCGTATGGGAGACCCAGTACTTC. The full variable domain, completed using reference TRBV9 and TRBJ2-5, is DSGVTQTPKHLITATGQRVTLRCSPRSGDLSVYWYQQSLDQGLQFLIQYYNGEERAKGNILERFSAQQFPDLHSELNLSSLELGDSALYFCASSEGGQGVWETQYFGPGTRLLVL.